What follows is one T cell receptor beta chain and its context. Its target is unknown. TCRdb's copy holds only in-frame clones and misses some; the assay was immunoSEQ multiplex PCR. The sample consists of some 500,000 clones, more than 95% of them appearing once. These data belong to a study of shared clonotypes between healthy human individuals. Study in general: Each donor's CD4 naive and CD4 memory cells filled three plates apiece, CD8 naive two, and CD8 memory one.

General observations from the study: In general, naive subsets displayed greater estimated richness than memory subsets did. Shared clonotypes across all four donors exceeded non-shared ones in generation probability.

Deletions cut 2 bases from V and 4 bases from J, with 16 bases between. The V gene's germline CDR1 is SGHRS and CDR2 YFSETQ. The CDR3 has 17 residues. What was sequenced was naive CD4+ T cells sorted from blood. Sample subset: CD45RA+ positively selected. This sequence joins TRBV5-1 and TRBJ2-6, with D perhaps assigned TRBD1 or TRBD2 (7 bases each). The TCR sequence derives from a woman aged 25 to 39 in good health. CDR3 sequence (DNA): TGCGCCAGCAGCTTTAGGGAGGGGGCGGAAGGGGCCAACGTCCTGACTTTC. Translation: CASSFREGAEGANVLTF.